This TCR beta chain is from a study of T cells in Graves' hyperthyroidism and ophthalmopathy. General study results and limits: Also found in blood were most expanded thyroid clonotypes above 0.001.

The germline V gene has CDR1 MDHEN and CDR2 SYDVKM. The CDR3 is 15 residues long. J gave up 4 bases and V 5 bases, and 8 bases lay outside the gene matches. Diagnoses used clinical symptoms, serum thyroxine and TRAb, thyroid ultrasound and orbital computed tomography. This clonotype was recorded only once. Its antigen remains unknown. TCR beta CDR3 region amplification was performed from RNA transcripts. The TCR CDR3 first-round RT-PCR relied on the HTBI primer set. One entry per CDR3 protein results from TCRdb running MiXCR on the multiplex PCR reads. The sample includes 360,000 or so distinct CDR3 sequences, 13% to 15% of them seen just once.

The TCR was taken from a woman aged 55-70 years with Graves' ophthalmopathy. Material for sequencing was blood. V and J are TRBV28 and TRBJ1-2; TRBD1 agrees at 9 bases. The CDR3 reads CASSHSGQGFYGYTF. The CDR3 DNA reads as TGTGCCAGCAGTCACTCGGGACAGGGTTTCTATGGCTACACCTTC.